Listed below are T cell receptor beta chains from one sample, sequenced in a study of T cell responses to AZD1222 COVID-19 vaccine. Data came from immunoSEQ multiplex PCR; TCRdb stores just in-frame clones and leaves some out. Among about 160,000 clones listed, about 90% were seen once. Sequenced material: peripheral blood, taken on day 0 of MenACWY control vaccination. These receptors were obtained from an adult in good health. CDR3s include the opening cysteine and the closing phenylalanine or tryptophan. D genes are given only for firm matches. Rows may omit the clone size; those that give it use once, few, many or a size class.

V,D,J,size,CDR3,DNA
TRBV5-1,-,TRBJ2-6,once,CASSSLLEGSGANVLTF,TGCGCCAGCAGCTCCCTCCTCGAGGGGTCCGGGGCCAACGTCCTGACTTTC
TRBV10-3,TRBD1,TRBJ1-1,-,CAISEGQGGGTEAFF,TGTGCCATCAGTGAGGGACAGGGTGGGGGAACTGAAGCTTTCTTT
TRBV29-1,-,TRBJ1-1,-,CSAAARGRTEAFF,TGCAGCGCCGCCGCCCGGGGCCGCACTGAAGCTTTCTTT
TRBV27,TRBD1,TRBJ1-5,few,CASSSGQGSDQPQHF,TGTGCCAGCAGTTCTGGACAGGGTAGCGATCAGCCCCAGCATTTT
TRBV7-9,TRBD1,TRBJ2-7,once,CASSLGTLLRDSNPYEQYF,TGTGCCAGCAGCTTAGGGACTCTTCTCCGGGACAGCAACCCCTACGAGCAGTACTTC
TRBV30,TRBD1,TRBJ2-5,-,CAWSVLGQGAQYF,TGTGCCTGGAGTGTCCTGGGGCAGGGGGCCCAGTACTTC
TRBV18,-,TRBJ1-3,-,CASSRDAGNTIYF,TGTGCCAGCTCACGGGACGCTGGAAACACCATATATTTT
TRBV29-1,TRBD2,TRBJ2-5,-,CSVGDRGGAQETQYF,TGCAGCGTTGGGGACCGCGGGGGAGCTCAAGAGACCCAGTACTTC
TRBV6-1,-,TRBJ1-5,-,CASSELAGGNQPQHF,TGTGCCAGCAGTGAATTGGCAGGGGGCAATCAGCCCCAGCATTTT
TRBV6-5,-,TRBJ1-3,-,CASSYGQGNTIYF,TGTGCCAGCAGTTACGGCCAGGGGAACACCATATATTTT
TRBV20-1,-,TRBJ2-7,-,CSAPRGFEQYF,TGCAGTGCTCCCCGTGGGTTCGAGCAGTACTTC
TRBV7-9,TRBD1,TRBJ1-2,few,CASSLAGQASYGYTF,TGTGCCAGCAGCTTAGCGGGACAGGCTTCCTATGGCTACACCTTC
TRBV13,-,TRBJ2-3,-,CASSLDGRGDTQYF,TGTGCCAGCAGCTTAGACGGCCGTGGGGATACGCAGTATTTT
TRBV27,-,TRBJ1-1,-,CASSLGPRQSGEAFF,TGTGCCAGCAGTTTGGGGCCACGTCAGTCCGGGGAAGCTTTCTTT
TRBV7-9,-,TRBJ1-2,-,CASSTESGYTF,TGTGCCAGCAGTACAGAATCGGGCTACACCTTC
TRBV10-3,-,TRBJ2-7,once,CAISALLEEQYF,TGTGCCATCAGTGCTCTCCTGGAAGAGCAGTACTTC
TRBV7-2,TRBD2,TRBJ2-7,-,CASSPSGGPQYEQYF,TGTGCCAGCAGCCCGAGCGGGGGGCCCCAATACGAGCAGTACTTC
TRBV7-8,-,TRBJ2-7,-,CASTPSTYEQYF,TGTGCCAGCACCCCTTCCACCTACGAGCAGTACTTC
TRBV5-6,-,TRBJ1-2,-,CASNPWGYGYTF,TGTGCCAGCAACCCTTGGGGCTATGGCTACACCTTC
TRBV15,-,TRBJ1-5,-,CATSRDLRSNQPQHF,TGTGCCACCAGCAGAGATCTACGGAGCAATCAGCCCCAGCATTTT
TRBV4-1,TRBD1,TRBJ1-6,few,CASSQVKGTGVSPLHF,TGCGCCAGCAGCCAAGTTAAAGGGACAGGGGTTTCACCCCTCCACTTT
TRBV23-1,-,TRBJ1-3,-,CASSRWSSGNTIYF,TGCGCCAGCAGTCGATGGTCCTCAGGAAACACCATATATTTT
TRBV7-3,-,TRBJ1-2,-,CASTKVNYGYTF,TGTGCCAGCACAAAGGTGAACTATGGCTACACCTTC
TRBV6-5,-,TRBJ1-2,-,CASRPTGGPSYGYTF,TGTGCCAGCAGACCAACCGGAGGGCCTAGCTATGGCTACACCTTC
TRBV11-3,TRBD1,TRBJ2-1,-,CASSQGQGDNEQFF,TGTGCCAGCAGCCAGGGACAGGGGGACAATGAGCAGTTCTTC
TRBV5-1,-,TRBJ2-1,-,CASSLAGDGNEQFF,TGCGCCAGCAGCTTGGCCGGGGACGGCAATGAGCAGTTCTTC
TRBV13,TRBD1,TRBJ2-7,-,CASSLDRAVQYF,TGTGCCAGCAGCCTCGACAGGGCCGTGCAGTACTTC
TRBV9,-,TRBJ1-2,-,CASSVAAPGNGYTF,TGTGCCAGCAGCGTAGCCGCCCCCGGGAATGGCTACACCTTC
TRBV11-3,-,TRBJ1-3,-,CASSLESGVGNTIYF,TGTGCCAGCAGCTTAGAATCAGGCGTTGGAAACACCATATATTTT
TRBV29-1,TRBD1,TRBJ1-5,-,CSVGPTGSSNQPQHF,TGCAGCGTTGGACCGACAGGGAGTAGCAATCAGCCCCAGCATTTT
TRBV18,TRBD1,TRBJ1-1,-,CASSPGRGRNTEAFF,TGTGCCAGCTCACCAGGGAGGGGGCGGAACACTGAAGCTTTCTTT
TRBV19,TRBD1,TRBJ2-7,-,CASSIGQGAREQYF,TGTGCCAGTAGTATAGGGCAGGGGGCTCGAGAGCAGTACTTC
TRBV28,-,TRBJ1-4,-,CAISGQVKEKLFF,TGTGCCATCAGCGGACAAGTAAAGGAAAAACTGTTTTTT
TRBV5-8,TRBD1,TRBJ1-1,-,CASSRPGTGLNTEAFF,TGTGCCAGCAGCCGTCCCGGGACAGGTCTGAACACTGAAGCTTTCTTT
TRBV19,TRBD1,TRBJ1-4,-,CASSIDRANEKLFF,TGTGCCAGTAGTATTGACAGGGCGAATGAAAAACTGTTTTTT
TRBV19,TRBD2,TRBJ2-3,-,CASSILGDSGRMQYF,TGTGCCAGTAGTATTTTAGGCGATAGCGGGAGAATGCAGTATTTT
TRBV27,-,TRBJ2-1,few,CASSLFGTPSFF,TGTGCCAGCAGTTTATTCGGGACTCCATCGTTCTTC
TRBV29-1,-,TRBJ1-1,-,CSVEVSQNTEAFF,TGCAGCGTTGAGGTCAGCCAGAACACTGAAGCTTTCTTT
TRBV30,-,TRBJ2-7,-,CAWSVGGAGEQYF,TGTGCCTGGAGTGTGGGAGGAGCGGGCGAGCAGTACTTC
TRBV27,-,TRBJ2-1,-,CASSFNGGSSYNEQFF,TGTGCCAGCAGTTTTAACGGAGGGAGCTCCTACAATGAGCAGTTCTTC
TRBV7-9,-,TRBJ2-1,-,CASSPQGFDSNEQFF,TGTGCCAGCAGCCCACAGGGCTTCGACAGCAATGAGCAGTTCTTC
TRBV28,-,TRBJ1-1,-,CASWSEGPTDGWNTEAFF,TGTGCCAGCTGGAGTGAGGGCCCCACGGACGGATGGAACACTGAAGCTTTCTTT
TRBV3-1/TRBV3-2,TRBD1,TRBJ1-2,-,CASSQVDTGGDGYTF,TGTGCCAGCAGCCAAGTTGATACAGGGGGGGATGGCTACACCTTC
TRBV6-5,-,TRBJ2-5,-,CASSYPGEGQYF,TGTGCCAGCAGTTACCCAGGGGAGGGCCAGTACTTC
TRBV6-6,-,TRBJ1-5,once,CASSPTSFRVQHF,TGTGCCAGCAGTCCCACGAGCTTTAGGGTACAGCATTTT
TRBV4-2,-,TRBJ2-3,-,CASSQEGSALTDTQYF,TGTGCCAGCAGCCAAGAAGGGTCAGCCCTCACAGATACGCAGTATTTT
TRBV11-1,TRBD2,TRBJ2-2,-,CASSLRAREAGELFF,TGTGCCAGCAGCTTACGGGCGCGGGAGGCGGGGGAGCTGTTTTTT
TRBV6-1,-,TRBJ1-5,-,CASSEEGLRNQPQHF,TGTGCCAGCAGTGAAGAGGGACTGCGCAATCAGCCCCAGCATTTT